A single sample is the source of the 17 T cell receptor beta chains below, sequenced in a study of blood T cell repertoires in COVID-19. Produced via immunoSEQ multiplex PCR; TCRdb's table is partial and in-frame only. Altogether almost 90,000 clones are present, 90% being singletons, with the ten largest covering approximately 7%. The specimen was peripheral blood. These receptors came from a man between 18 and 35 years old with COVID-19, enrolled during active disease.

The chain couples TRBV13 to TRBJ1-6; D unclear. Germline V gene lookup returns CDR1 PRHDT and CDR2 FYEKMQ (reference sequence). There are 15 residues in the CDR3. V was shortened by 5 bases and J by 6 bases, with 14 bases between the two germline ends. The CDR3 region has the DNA TGTGCCAGCAGCCATAGAGGGCTGGGTAATTCACCCCTCCACTTT. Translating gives CASSHRGLGNSPLHF.

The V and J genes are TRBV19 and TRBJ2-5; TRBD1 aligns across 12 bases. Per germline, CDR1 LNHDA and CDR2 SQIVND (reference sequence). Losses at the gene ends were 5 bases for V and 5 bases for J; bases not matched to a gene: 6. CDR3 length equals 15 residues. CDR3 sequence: CASSAGQGAGETQYF. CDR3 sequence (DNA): TGTGCCAGTAGTGCGGGACAGGGGGCAGGTGAGACCCAGTACTTC.

CDR3 sequence: CASSEARSSTDTQYF. The CDR3 DNA sequence: TGTGCCAGCAGTGAAGCGCGATCTAGCACAGATACGCAGTATTTT. This sequence joins TRBV2 and TRBJ2-3; D not certain. Trimming pared 0 bases from V and 0 bases from J, leaving 7 bases between. The CDR3 runs to 15 residues. Germline lookup yields CDR1 SNHLY and CDR2 FYNNEI.

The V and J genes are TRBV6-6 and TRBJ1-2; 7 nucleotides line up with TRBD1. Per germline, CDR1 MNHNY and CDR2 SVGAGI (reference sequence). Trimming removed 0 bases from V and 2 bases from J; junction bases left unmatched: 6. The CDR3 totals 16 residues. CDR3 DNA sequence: TGTGCCAGCAGTTACTCGAGGGGGCGGTCGAACTATGGCTACACCTTC. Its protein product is CASSYSRGRSNYGYTF.

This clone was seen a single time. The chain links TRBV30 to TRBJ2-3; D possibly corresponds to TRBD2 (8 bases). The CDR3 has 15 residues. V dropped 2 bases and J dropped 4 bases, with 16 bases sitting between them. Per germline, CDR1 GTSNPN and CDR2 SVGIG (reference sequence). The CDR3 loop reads CAWSTGAGGSDTQYF. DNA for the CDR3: TGTGCCTGGAGTACAGGGGCGGGAGGCTCAGATACGCAGTATTTT.

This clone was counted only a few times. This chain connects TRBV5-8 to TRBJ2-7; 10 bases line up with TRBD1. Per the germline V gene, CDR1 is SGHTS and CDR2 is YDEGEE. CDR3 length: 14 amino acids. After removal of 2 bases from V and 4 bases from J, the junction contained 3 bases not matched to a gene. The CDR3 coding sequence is TGTGCCAGCAGCTTCCGGGACAGGGGTTACGAGCAGTACTTC. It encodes CASSFRDRGYEQYF. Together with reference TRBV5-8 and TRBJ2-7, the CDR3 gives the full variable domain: EAGVTQSPTHLIKTRGQQATLRCSPISGHTSVYWYQQALGLGLQFLLWYDEGEERNRGNFPPRFSGRQFPNYSSELNVNALELEDSALYLCASSFRDRGYEQYFGPGTRLTVT.

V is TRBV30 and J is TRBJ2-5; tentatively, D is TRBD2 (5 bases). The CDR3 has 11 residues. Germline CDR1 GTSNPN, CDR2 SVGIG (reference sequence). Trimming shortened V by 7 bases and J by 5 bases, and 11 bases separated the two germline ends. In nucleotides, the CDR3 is TGTGCCTCCTCCCCGGGGGAGACCCAGTACTTC. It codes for CASSPGETQYF.

The CDR3 DNA is TGTGCCAGCCTAAATCGACAGGGACCTGAGCAGTTCTTC. As protein: CASLNRQGPEQFF. This chain links TRBV2 with TRBJ2-1; TRBD1 matches 7 bases. Germline-derived CDR1 and CDR2 are SNHLY and FYNNEI. This CDR3 has 13 amino acids. V trimming: 8 bases; J trimming: 9 bases; junction bases outside the gene matches: 10.

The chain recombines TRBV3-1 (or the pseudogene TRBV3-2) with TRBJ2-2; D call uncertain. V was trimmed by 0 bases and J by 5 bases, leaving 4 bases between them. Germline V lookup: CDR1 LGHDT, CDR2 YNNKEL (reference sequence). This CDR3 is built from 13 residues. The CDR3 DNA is TGTGCCAGCAGCCAAGACGGGACCGGGGAGCTGTTTTTT. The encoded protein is CASSQDGTGELFF.

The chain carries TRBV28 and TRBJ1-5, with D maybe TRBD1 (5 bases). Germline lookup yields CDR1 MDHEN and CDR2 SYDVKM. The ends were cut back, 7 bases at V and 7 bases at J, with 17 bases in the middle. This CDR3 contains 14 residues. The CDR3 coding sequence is TGTGCCAGCACTACAGGCTCCTCGCACCAGCCCCAGCATTTT. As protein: CASTTGSSHQPQHF.

The CDR3 DNA reads as TGTGCCAGCTCACCGGGAGGGGGAGATAACTATGGCTACACCTTC. This sequence encodes CASSPGGGDNYGYTF. The V and J genes are TRBV18 and TRBJ1-2, with D perhaps matching TRBD1 (6 bases). The V gene lost 3 bases and the J gene lost 1 base, with 12 bases spanning the gap. CDR3 length equals 15 residues. Germline CDR1 and CDR2: KGHSH and LQKENI.

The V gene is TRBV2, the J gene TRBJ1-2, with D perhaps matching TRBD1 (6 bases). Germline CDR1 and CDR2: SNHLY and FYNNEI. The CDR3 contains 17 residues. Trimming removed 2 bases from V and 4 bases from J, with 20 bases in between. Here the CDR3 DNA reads TGTGCCAGCAGTGAAAGTCCGGACAGATCGGGACCCTATGGCTACACCTTC. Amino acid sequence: CASSESPDRSGPYGYTF.

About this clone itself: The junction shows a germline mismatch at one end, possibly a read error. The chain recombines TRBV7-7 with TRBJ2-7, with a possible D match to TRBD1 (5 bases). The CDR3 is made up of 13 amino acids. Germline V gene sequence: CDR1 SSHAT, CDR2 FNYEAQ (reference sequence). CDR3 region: CASSLDSSYEQYF. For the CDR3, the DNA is TGTGCTAGCAGCCTAGACAGCTCCTACGAGCAGTACTTC.

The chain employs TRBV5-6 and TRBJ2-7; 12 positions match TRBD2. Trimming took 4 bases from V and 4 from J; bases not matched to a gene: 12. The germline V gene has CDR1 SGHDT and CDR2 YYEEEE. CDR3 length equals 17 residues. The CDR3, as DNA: TGTGCCAGCAGCCGAGACCTAGCGGGAGGGCGTGTATACGAGCAGTACTTC. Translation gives CASSRDLAGGRVYEQYF.

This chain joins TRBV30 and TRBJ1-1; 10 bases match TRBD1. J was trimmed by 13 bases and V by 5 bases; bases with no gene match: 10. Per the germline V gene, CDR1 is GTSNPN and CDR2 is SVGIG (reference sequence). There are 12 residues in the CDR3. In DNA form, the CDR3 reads TGTGCCTGGTCCCCCGGGACAGGGGAGGATTTCTTT. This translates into CAWSPGTGEDFF.

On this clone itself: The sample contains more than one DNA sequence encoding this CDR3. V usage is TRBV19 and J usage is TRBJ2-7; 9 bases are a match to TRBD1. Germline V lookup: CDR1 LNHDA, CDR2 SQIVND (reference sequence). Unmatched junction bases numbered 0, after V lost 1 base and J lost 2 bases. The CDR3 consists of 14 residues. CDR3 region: CASSIGQGAYEQYF. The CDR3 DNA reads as TGTGCCAGTAGTATAGGACAGGGGGCCTACGAGCAGTACTTC.

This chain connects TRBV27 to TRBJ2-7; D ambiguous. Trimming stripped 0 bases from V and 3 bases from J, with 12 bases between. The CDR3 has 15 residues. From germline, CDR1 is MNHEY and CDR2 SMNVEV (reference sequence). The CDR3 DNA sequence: TGTGCCAGCAGTTTATCGCCACCGCGATTCTACGAGCAGTACTTC. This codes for CASSLSPPRFYEQYF.